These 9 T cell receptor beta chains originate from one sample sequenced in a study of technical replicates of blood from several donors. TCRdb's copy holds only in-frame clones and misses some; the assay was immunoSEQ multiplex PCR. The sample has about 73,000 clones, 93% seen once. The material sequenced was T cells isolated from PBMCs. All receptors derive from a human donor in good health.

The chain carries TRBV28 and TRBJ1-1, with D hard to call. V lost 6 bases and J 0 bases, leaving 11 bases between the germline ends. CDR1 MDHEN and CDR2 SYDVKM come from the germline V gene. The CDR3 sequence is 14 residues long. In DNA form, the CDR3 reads TGTGCCAGCAGCATCGGGAGGCTGAACACTGAAGCTTTCTTT. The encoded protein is CASSIGRLNTEAFF. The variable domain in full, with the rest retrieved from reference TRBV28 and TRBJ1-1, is DVKVTQSSRYLVKRTGEKVFLECVQDMDHENMFWYRQDPGLGLRLIYFSYDVKMKEKGDIPEGYSVSREKKERFSLILESASTNQTSMYLCASSIGRLNTEAFFGQGTRLTVV.

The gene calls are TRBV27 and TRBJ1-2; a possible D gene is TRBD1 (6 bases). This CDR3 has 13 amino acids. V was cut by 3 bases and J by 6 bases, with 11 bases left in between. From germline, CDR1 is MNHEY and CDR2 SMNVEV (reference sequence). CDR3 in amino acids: CASSLNRANGYTF. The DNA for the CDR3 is TGTGCCAGCAGTTTGAACAGGGCCAATGGCTACACCTTC.

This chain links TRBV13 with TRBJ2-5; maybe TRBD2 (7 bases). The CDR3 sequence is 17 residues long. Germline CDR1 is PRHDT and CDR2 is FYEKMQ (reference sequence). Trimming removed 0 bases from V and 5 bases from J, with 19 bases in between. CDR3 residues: CASSLGGGGPIVETQYF. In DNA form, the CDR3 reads TGTGCCAGCAGCTTAGGAGGGGGAGGGCCTATCGTCGAGACCCAGTACTTC.

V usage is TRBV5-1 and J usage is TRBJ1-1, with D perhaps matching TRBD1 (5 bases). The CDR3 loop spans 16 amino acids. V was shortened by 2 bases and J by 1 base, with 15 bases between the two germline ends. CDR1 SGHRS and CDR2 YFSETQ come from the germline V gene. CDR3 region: CASSLYDPGENTEAFF. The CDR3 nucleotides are TGCGCCAGCAGCTTATATGACCCGGGGGAGAACACTGAAGCTTTCTTT. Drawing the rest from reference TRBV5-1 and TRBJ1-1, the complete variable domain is KAGVTQTPRYLIKTRGQQVTLSCSPISGHRSVSWYQQTPGQGLQFLFEYFSETQRNKGNFPGRFSGRQFSNSRSEMNVSTLELGDSALYLCASSLYDPGENTEAFFGQGTRLTVV.

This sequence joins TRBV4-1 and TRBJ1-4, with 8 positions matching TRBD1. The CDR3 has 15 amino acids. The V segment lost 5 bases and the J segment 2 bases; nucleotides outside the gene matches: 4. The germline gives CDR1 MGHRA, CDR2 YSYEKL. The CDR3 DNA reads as TGCGCCAGCAGCTCCCAGGGGGCTACTAATGAAAAACTGTTTTTT. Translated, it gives CASSSQGATNEKLFF.

CDR3 sequence (DNA): TGTGCCAGCAGCACCTTACAGGGAGTACCCTACAATGAGCAGTTCTTC. This sequence encodes CASSTLQGVPYNEQFF. The chain joins TRBV7-9 to TRBJ2-1; a weak D match, TRBD1 (6 bases). Trimming took off 5 bases at V and 2 bases at J, with 16 bases between the two ends. The CDR3 runs to 16 residues. Germline CDR1 is SEHNR and CDR2 is FQNEAQ (reference sequence).

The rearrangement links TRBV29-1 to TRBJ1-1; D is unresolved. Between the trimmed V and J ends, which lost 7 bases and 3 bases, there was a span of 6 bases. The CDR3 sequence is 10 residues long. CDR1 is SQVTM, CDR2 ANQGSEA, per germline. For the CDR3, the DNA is TGCAGCGCGGCGGACACTGAAGCTTTCTTT. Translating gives CSAADTEAFF.

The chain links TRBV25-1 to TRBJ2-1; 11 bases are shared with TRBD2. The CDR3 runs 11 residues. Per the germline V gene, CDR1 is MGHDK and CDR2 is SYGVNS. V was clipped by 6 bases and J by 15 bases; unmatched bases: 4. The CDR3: CASRLAGGMFF. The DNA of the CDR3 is TGTGCCAGCAGGCTAGCGGGAGGAATGTTCTTC.

The chain's CDR3 is CASSLTGGNTEAFF. For the CDR3, the DNA is TGTGCCAGCAGCTTGACAGGGGGGAACACTGAAGCTTTCTTT. The chain recombines TRBV7-9 with TRBJ1-1, with TRBD1 matching 9 bases. The CDR3 sequence is 14 residues long. J lost 1 base, V lost 3 bases, and 0 bases had no gene match. The germline gives CDR1 SEHNR, CDR2 FQNEAQ (reference sequence).